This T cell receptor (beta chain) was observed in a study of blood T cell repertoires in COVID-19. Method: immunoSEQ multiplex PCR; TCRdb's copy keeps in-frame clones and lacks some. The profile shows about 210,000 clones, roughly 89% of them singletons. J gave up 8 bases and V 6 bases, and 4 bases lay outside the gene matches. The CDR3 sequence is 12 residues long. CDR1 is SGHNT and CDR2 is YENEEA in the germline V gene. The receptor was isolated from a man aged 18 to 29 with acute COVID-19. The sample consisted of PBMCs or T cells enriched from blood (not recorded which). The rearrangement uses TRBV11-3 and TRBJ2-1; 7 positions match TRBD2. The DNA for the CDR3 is TGTGCCAGCAGTACTGGACTAGATGAGCAGTTCTTC. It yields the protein CASSTGLDEQFF.